This TCR beta chain emerged from a study of blood T cell repertoires in COVID-19. About the study: Spain, Italy and the United States supplied samples that represented acute and convalescent COVID-19.

The repertoire was sequenced with immunoSEQ multiplex PCR; TCRdb's copy has only in-frame clones and lacks some. This table has some 160,000 clones, 80% to 90% appearing once. This clone turned up a few times. This TCR derives from an older woman with active COVID-19. Sequencing input: peripheral blood.

The CDR3 spells CATSKGTGGPNEKLFF. The CDR3, as DNA: TGTGCCACCAGCAAGGGGACAGGCGGACCTAATGAAAAACTGTTTTTT. The chain joins TRBV15 to TRBJ1-4, with 8 bases identical to TRBD1. The trim removed 4 bases at V and 3 bases at J, leaving 7 bases unmatched. This CDR3 has 16 amino acids. Per the germline V gene, CDR1 is LNHNV and CDR2 is YYDKDF (reference sequence).